The next 14 T cell receptor beta chains were all read from a single sample in a study of blood T cells in healthy people across ages. Primed by a sample-barcoded 5' primer and a J-beta primer mix, a second PCR proceeded for about 7 to 11 cycles. Each CDR3 protein is one row after TCRdb ran MiXCR on the 5' RACE reads. The sample carries about 1,400,000 distinct CDR3 sequences, approximately 40% recorded once. Sequencing was carried out using blood. These receptors were taken from a woman under 30 in good health.

V is TRBV6-1 and J is TRBJ1-2; 11 positions match TRBD1. The V gene end was trimmed by 6 bases and the J gene end by 2 bases; junction bases not matched to a gene: 5. This CDR3 region has 15 residues. CDR1 is MNHNS, CDR2 SASEGT, per germline. CDR3 protein: CASSGTGGTNYGYTF. The CDR3 bases are TGTGCCAGCAGCGGGACAGGGGGAACCAACTATGGCTACACCTTC.

As for this clonotype: A read error may explain this, as a much larger clone is one base away. The chain employs TRBV13 and TRBJ2-5; D ambiguous. The CDR3 has 14 amino acids. Between the trimmed V and J ends, which lost 5 bases and 2 bases, there was a span of 12 bases. Germline-derived CDR1 and CDR2 are PRHDT and FYEKMQ (reference sequence). The CDR3 spells CASSVRTDQETQYF. In nucleotides, the CDR3 is TGTGCCAGCAGCGTACGTACAGATCAAGAGACCCAGTACTTC.

This clonotype appeared once. The rearrangement links TRBV7-9 to TRBJ2-5, with 10 bases identical to TRBD1. This CDR3 region has 16 residues. The germline V gene encodes CDR1 SEHNR and CDR2 FQNEAQ (reference sequence). The V and J ends lost 2 bases and 4 bases, in that order; junction bases with no gene match: 7. The CDR3 DNA follows: TGTGCCAGCAGCTTATCCGGGACAGGGGATAGAGAGACCCAGTACTTC. Amino acids: CASSLSGTGDRETQYF.

V and J are TRBV7-9 and TRBJ2-1, with D hard to call. The CDR3 runs 15 residues. V was pared by 5 bases and J by 8 bases, with 19 bases between. Germline CDR1 is SEHNR and CDR2 is FQNEAQ (reference sequence). CDR3 sequence reads: CASSHFESSTDEQFF. CDR3 coding DNA: TGTGCCAGCAGCCATTTTGAGAGTTCTACCGATGAGCAGTTCTTC.

This clonotype was picked up many times. One junction end does not reproduce the germline sequence, and a read error may be involved. The V call is TRBV12-3 or TRBV12-4, the J call TRBJ2-3; 8 bases map to TRBD2. The CDR3 spans 13 residues. The CDR3 spells CASSGGATDTQYF. The CDR3 nucleotides are TGCGCCAGCAGCGGGGGTGCTACAGATACGCAGTATTTT.

The CDR3 bases are TGCAGTGCTAGAACTCACGGGGGCGGCAGCACTGAAGCTTTCTTT. Translation gives CSARTHGGGSTEAFF. The gene calls are TRBV20-1 and TRBJ1-1, with D perhaps TRBD1 (6 bases). The V end was cut by 2 bases, the J end by 4 bases, with 17 bases between. CDR3 length: 15 amino acids. The germline gives CDR1 DFQATT, CDR2 SNEGSKA (reference sequence).

The rearrangement links TRBV12-3 or TRBV12-4 to TRBJ2-2, with D uncertain. V dropped 5 bases and J dropped 8 bases, with 9 bases sitting between them. The CDR3 consists of 12 residues. The CDR3 region is CASSKSSGELFF. CDR3 DNA: TGTGCCAGCAGTAAGTCGTCTGGGGAGCTGTTTTTT.

This chain links TRBV3-1 with TRBJ1-2; possibly TRBD1 for D (5 bases). The V end lost 0 bases, the J end lost 7 bases, and 12 bases lay between the germline ends. Germline CDR1 reads LGHDT; CDR2 reads YNNKEL (reference sequence). The CDR3 spans 14 residues. CDR3 sequence (DNA): TGTGCCAGCAGCCAAGATGGGCGACAGATTGGCTACACCTTC. Its protein is CASSQDGRQIGYTF. The full variable domain, its missing parts supplied by reference TRBV3-1 and TRBJ1-2, is DTAVSQTPKYLVTQMGNDKSIKCEQNLGHDTMYWYKQDSKKFLKIMFSYNNKELIINETVPNRFSPKSPDKAHLNLHINSLELGDSAVYFCASSQDGRQIGYTFGSGTRLTVV.

This rearrangement joins TRBV29-1 to TRBJ2-5; D not certain. CDR3 length: 12 amino acids. With 2 bases removed from V and 4 bases from J, the gap between germline ends came to 8 bases. Germline V CDR1 and CDR2: SQVTM, ANQGSEA. The DNA of the CDR3 is TGCAGCGTTGAACAGGCACGAGAGACCCAGTACTTC. It translates to CSVEQARETQYF.

This clonotype was counted between two and nine times. The J gene is TRBJ2-1, the V gene TRBV3-1; 9 positions match TRBD2. V was pared by 6 bases and J by 0 bases, with 6 bases of the junction left unmatched. CDR3 length: 16 residues. Germline loops: CDR1 LGHDT, CDR2 YNNKEL (reference sequence). CDR3 sequence reads: CASSPRLAASYNEQFF. The CDR3 DNA is TGTGCCAGCAGTCCAAGACTAGCGGCCTCCTACAATGAGCAGTTCTTC.

In its sample, this clonotype was seen a few times. The gene calls are TRBV6-5 and TRBJ1-1; D unclear. The CDR3 contains 13 residues. Trimming took 7 bases from V and 0 from J, leaving 9 bases between them. Germline V gene sequence: CDR1 MNHEY, CDR2 SVGAGI. The CDR3 sequence is CASIGRMNTEAFF. The DNA of the CDR3 is TGTGCCAGCATCGGCAGAATGAACACTGAAGCTTTCTTT.

The chain has TRBV4-1 and TRBJ1-6, with D possibly TRBD1 on 5 matching bases. The CDR3 is 17 amino acids. Germline V gene sequence: CDR1 MGHRA, CDR2 YSYEKL. Trimming cost V 0 bases and J 6 bases, with 15 bases left between them. The CDR3 DNA sequence: TGCGCCAGCAGCCAAGACTGGACGCAGGGCTTTAATTCACCCCTCCACTTT. Amino acids: CASSQDWTQGFNSPLHF.

J is TRBJ2-3 and V is TRBV7-3, with D maybe TRBD2 (6 bases). Trimming removed 7 bases at V and 6 bases at J, with 17 bases between. The CDR3 is 14 amino acids. Germline lookup yields CDR1 SGHTA and CDR2 FQGTGA. The CDR3 sequence: CASTSGLGGDTQYF. The CDR3 nucleotides read TGTGCCAGCACCTCGGGACTGGGTGGGGATACGCAGTATTTT.

The rearrangement joins TRBV6-1 to TRBJ2-2; 10 nucleotides line up with TRBD1. Trimming took 6 bases from V and 11 from J; bases not matched to a gene: 15. This CDR3 has 16 residues. CDR1 is MNHNS, CDR2 SASEGT, per germline. CDR3 DNA sequence: TGTGCCAGCAGGAACCGGGACAGGGGTTACATTGGAGAGCTGTTTTTT. Protein product: CASRNRDRGYIGELFF.